The next 22 T cell receptor beta chains were all read from a single sample in a study of response to subunit inactivated influenza vaccine. TCRdb reprocessed the RT-PCR reads via MiXCR and lists one record per CDR3 protein. The repertoire holds roughly 760,000 distinct CDR3 sequences, with 21% as singletons. The input for sequencing was PBMCs from blood, taken more than 4 days after vaccination. The receptor set was obtained from a man aged 50 to 59 who received an inactivated influenza vaccine.

This clonotype was recorded a few times. The chain uses TRBV12-3 or TRBV12-4 and TRBJ2-1; TRBD2 agrees at 9 bases. V was pared by 6 bases and J by 8 bases, with 14 bases of the junction left unmatched. The CDR3 runs to 16 residues. In DNA, the CDR3 is TGTGCCAGCAGACGAGATCCGGGACTAGCCTCCCATGAGCAGTTCTTC. It encodes CASRRDPGLASHEQFF.

The CDR3 bases are TGTGCCAGCTCGGAGACTAACGGATTCCCTAATTCACCCCTCCACTTT. Amino acids: CASSETNGFPNSPLHF. The chain uses TRBV18 and TRBJ1-6; no clear D. This CDR3 has 16 amino acids. The ends were cut back, 6 bases at V and 6 bases at J, with 18 bases in the middle. The germline V gene has CDR1 KGHSH and CDR2 LQKENI.

The chain carries TRBV6-1 and TRBJ1-4; 7 bases agree with TRBD1. V shed 7 bases and J 5 bases; nucleotides not matched to a gene: 13. Germline values: CDR1 MNHNS, CDR2 SASEGT. CDR3 length equals 16 residues. The chain's CDR3 is CASNPLLQGRNEKLFF. CDR3 coding DNA: TGTGCCAGCAACCCCCTTCTACAGGGGAGGAATGAAAAACTGTTTTTT.

This clonotype has a handful of counts. The chain recombines TRBV27 with TRBJ2-7; possibly TRBD2 for D (5 bases). Germline loops: CDR1 MNHEY, CDR2 SMNVEV (reference sequence). The CDR3 covers 13 residues. V was clipped by 3 bases and J by 6 bases, with 12 bases between them. CDR3 amino acids: CASSFAARGEQYF. The DNA for the CDR3 is TGTGCCAGCAGTTTTGCCGCTCGGGGCGAGCAGTACTTC.

V is TRBV18 and J is TRBJ1-4; D unclear. The V and J ends lost 4 bases and 6 bases respectively, with 12 bases between them. The CDR3 runs 14 residues. The germline gives CDR1 KGHSH, CDR2 LQKENI. The CDR3 loop reads CASSRAFLDEKLFF. The CDR3 nucleotides are TGTGCCAGCTCACGGGCCTTCCTGGATGAAAAACTGTTTTTT.

The chain employs TRBV12-3 or TRBV12-4 and TRBJ2-5, with TRBD1 as a possible D gene (6 bases). The V and J ends lost 2 bases and 5 bases respectively, with 12 bases between them. The CDR3 has 14 amino acids. CDR3 in amino acids: CASSLMGAGETQYF. The CDR3 nucleotides are TGTGCCAGCAGTTTAATGGGGGCCGGGGAGACCCAGTACTTC.

This clonotype showed up many times. This sequence joins TRBV27 and TRBJ2-7; 8 bases agree with TRBD2. The CDR3 contains 15 residues. V shed 6 bases and J 3 bases; nucleotides not matched to a gene: 10. Germline CDR1 reads MNHEY; CDR2 reads SMNVEV (reference sequence). In nucleotides, the CDR3 is TGTGCCAGCAGCGCCATAGAGCGGGAGCGCTACGAGCAGTACTTC. Translating gives CASSAIERERYEQYF.

The rearrangement links TRBV6-1 to TRBJ2-1, with a tentative D call TRBD1 (5 bases). Germline V gene data show CDR1 as MNHNS and CDR2 as SASEGT. Between the trimmed V and J ends, which lost 5 bases and 0 bases, there was a span of 11 bases. The CDR3 totals 15 residues. The CDR3 DNA is TGTGCCAGCAGTACGACAGCGTCCTCCTACAATGAGCAGTTCTTC. Its translation is CASSTTASSYNEQFF.

This clonotype was detected only a few times. This rearrangement joins TRBV28 to TRBJ2-2, with D perhaps matching TRBD1 (6 bases). With 4 bases removed from V and 1 base from J, the gap between germline ends came to 16 bases. CDR3 size: 17 residues. Looked up from germline, CDR1 is MDHEN and CDR2 is SYDVKM. The CDR3 DNA reads as TGTGCCAGCAGTTCCCCCCGGGACACCAAGAACACCGGGGAGCTGTTTTTT. Its protein is CASSSPRDTKNTGELFF.

The rearrangement links TRBV10-3 to TRBJ2-2, with 7 bases identical to TRBD2. Germline assignment: CDR1 ENHRY and CDR2 SYGVKD. This CDR3 is built from 16 residues. Trimming removed 3 bases from V and 2 bases from J; junction bases left unmatched: 6. The CDR3 reads CAISEISGANTGELFF. In DNA form, the CDR3 reads TGTGCCATCAGTGAAATCAGCGGGGCTAACACCGGGGAGCTGTTTTTT.

The V gene is TRBV7-6, the J gene TRBJ1-1; the D gene is possibly TRBD1 (5 bases). The CDR3 has 17 residues. In germline, CDR1 is SGHVS, CDR2 FNYEAQ. V was trimmed by 5 bases and J by 2 bases, leaving 21 bases between them. The DNA for the CDR3 is TGTGCCAGCAGCCCCCGGCACCCCTTGGGGGGAAACACTGAAGCTTTCTTT. It translates to CASSPRHPLGGNTEAFF.

V usage is TRBV10-1 and J usage is TRBJ2-2; 7 bases fit TRBD1. The germline gives CDR1 WNHNN, CDR2 SYGVQD (reference sequence). V lost 9 bases, J lost 4 bases, and 5 bases stayed unmatched. This CDR3 is built from 13 residues. The CDR3 nucleotides are TGCGCCAGTCACGCAGGGGGCACCGGGGAGCTGTTTTTT. The encoded protein is CASHAGGTGELFF.

The V call is TRBV6-5, the J call TRBJ2-3; D is unclear. Germline V gene data show CDR1 as MNHEY and CDR2 as SVGAGI. CDR3 size: 11 residues. Trimming removed 6 bases from V and 6 bases from J, with 7 bases in between. As DNA, the CDR3 is TGTGCCAGCAGGACGAGGGATACGCAGTATTTT. Amino acids: CASRTRDTQYF.

The sample holds a few counts of this clonotype. The chain's CDR3 is CASSRDGNPQQYF. In DNA form, the CDR3 reads TGTGCCAGCAGCCGAGACGGAAACCCCCAGCAGTACTTC. The chain carries TRBV7-9 and TRBJ2-7; D is uncertain. Germline CDR1 SEHNR, CDR2 FQNEAQ (reference sequence). The CDR3 runs to 13 residues. V shed 5 bases and J shed 8 bases, with 16 bases lying between them.

This clonotype was seen repeatedly, ten times or more. The chain is built from TRBV3-1 and TRBJ2-1; a possible D gene is TRBD1 (6 bases). The V end was cut by 9 bases, the J end by 4 bases, with 10 bases between. Looked up from germline, CDR1 is LGHDT and CDR2 is YNNKEL (reference sequence). CDR3 length: 12 residues. The CDR3 bases are TGTGCCAGTAGGGACATATACAATGAGCAGTTCTTC. Protein: CASRDIYNEQFF.

The rearrangement links TRBV9 to TRBJ1-5; D might be TRBD1 (6 bases). Looked up from germline, CDR1 is SGDLS and CDR2 is YYNGEE. CDR3 length: 16 amino acids. V lost 3 bases and J 2 bases, leaving 15 bases between the germline ends. The CDR3 here is CASSAGGGVGNQPQHF. The CDR3 DNA is TGTGCCAGCAGCGCCGGAGGGGGGGTGGGCAATCAGCCCCAGCATTTT.

Ten or more counts support this clonotype. The rearrangement joins TRBV12-3 or TRBV12-4 to TRBJ1-1; D may be TRBD1 (5 bases). The length of the CDR3 is 13 residues. The V end lost 0 bases, the J end lost 6 bases, and 8 bases lay between the germline ends. CDR3 residues: CASSLARVAEAFF. The CDR3 nucleotides are TGTGCCAGCAGTTTAGCCAGGGTGGCTGAAGCTTTCTTT.

This rearrangement joins TRBV20-1 to TRBJ1-6; tentative D call: TRBD1 (5 bases). V was shortened by 3 bases and J by 7 bases, with 16 bases between the two germline ends. This CDR3 comprises 15 residues. Germline-derived CDR1 and CDR2 are DFQATT and SNEGSKA (reference sequence). CDR3 amino acids: CSARRPGLENSPLHF. The CDR3 region has the DNA TGCAGTGCTAGGCGCCCGGGGCTAGAAAATTCACCCCTCCACTTT.

J is TRBJ2-7 and V is TRBV9; TRBD1 might be the D (5 bases). The CDR3 spans 14 residues. Germline values: CDR1 SGDLS, CDR2 YYNGEE. The V and J ends lost 3 bases and 2 bases respectively, with 12 bases between them. CDR3 amino acids: CASSAQAGPYEQYF. Here the CDR3 DNA reads TGTGCCAGCAGCGCCCAGGCAGGGCCCTACGAGCAGTACTTC. The full variable domain, completed using reference TRBV9 and TRBJ2-7, is DSGVTQTPKHLITATGQRVTLRCSPRSGDLSVYWYQQSLDQGLQFLIQYYNGEERAKGNILERFSAQQFPDLHSELNLSSLELGDSALYFCASSAQAGPYEQYFGPGTRLTVT.

The rearrangement links TRBV11-2 to TRBJ2-7; TRBD1 agrees at 9 bases. Germline values: CDR1 SGHAT, CDR2 FQNNGV. CDR3 size: 15 residues. Losses at the gene ends were 4 bases for V and 1 base for J; bases not matched to a gene: 5. CDR3 DNA: TGTGCCAGCAGCTCCGGACAGGGGAGGTCCTACGAGCAGTACTTC. It yields the protein CASSSGQGRSYEQYF.

This clonotype was seen at least ten times. An end of the junction does not agree with germline; a read error may underlie this. The V and J genes are TRBV5-1 and TRBJ2-5; no clear D gene. This CDR3 has 13 residues. Germline loops: CDR1 SGHRS, CDR2 YFSETQ. The CDR3 protein is CASSLGRQETQYF. The DNA for the CDR3 is TGTGCCAGCAGCTTAGGAAGACAAGAGACCCAGTACTTC.

This clonotype was seen a handful of times. The chain uses TRBV7-9 and TRBJ2-6; D is possibly TRBD1 (6 bases). V lost 11 bases and J 8 bases, leaving 25 bases between the germline ends. Germline CDR1 and CDR2: SEHNR and FQNEAQ (reference sequence). There are 16 residues in the CDR3. CDR3 in DNA: TGTGCCTCCTTACGGTGGACAGTCGGCTTGCCCAACGTCCTGACTTTC. Encoded protein: CASLRWTVGLPNVLTF.